The 28 T cell receptor beta chains below were found in one sample sequenced in a study of OX40 agonist ivuxolimab in advanced cancers. Produced via immunoSEQ multiplex PCR; TCRdb's table is partial and in-frame only. Here the sample spans about 130,000 clones, under 95% being singletons. Specimen: CD4+ or CD8+ T cells sorted from blood, collected in a trial of the OX40 agonist ivuxolimab. The source of these receptors is an adult with an advanced solid tumor such as melanoma, head and neck, liver or kidney cancer.

This chain connects TRBV6-6 to TRBJ2-1, with 7 bases aligning to TRBD2. This CDR3 is built from 16 residues. J was trimmed by 9 bases and V by 8 bases; bases with no gene match: 19. The germline V gene encodes CDR1 MNHNY and CDR2 SVGAGI (reference sequence). CDR3 DNA: TGTGCCAGCGACCCCGGAGTGGGGGGGTTTAGTAGTGAGCAGTTCTTC. It encodes CASDPGVGGFSSEQFF.

The CDR3 sequence is CASSWDRASYEQYF. The CDR3, as DNA: TGCGCCAGCAGCTGGGACAGGGCGTCCTACGAGCAGTACTTC. The gene calls are TRBV5-1 and TRBJ2-7; the match to TRBD1 covers 9 bases. The V and J ends lost 3 bases and 1 base, in that order; junction bases with no gene match: 2. Germline CDR1 is SGHRS and CDR2 is YFSETQ. CDR3 length equals 14 residues.

A remark on this clone: Other DNA sequences in the sample encode the same CDR3. The chain couples TRBV7-9 to TRBJ2-7; 9 nucleotides agree with TRBD2. V gave up 1 base and J gave up 2 bases; unmatched junction bases: 3. Germline V lookup: CDR1 SEHNR, CDR2 FQNEAQ (reference sequence). CDR3 length: 15 residues. The CDR3 DNA reads as TGTGCCAGCAGCTTAGAGGCGGGAGGGCCCTACGAGCAGTACTTC. It specifies CASSLEAGGPYEQYF.

Remarks on this clone: This sample includes further DNA sequences coding for the same CDR3. This rearrangement joins TRBV19 to TRBJ2-7; 9 bases map to TRBD1. CDR1 and CDR2 (germline): LNHDA, SQIVND (reference sequence). J was trimmed by 3 bases and V by 3 bases; bases with no gene match: 6. CDR3 length: 15 amino acids. DNA of the CDR3: TGTGCCAGTAGTATTGTACAGGGGGCCGGCTACGAGCAGTACTTC. Encoded protein: CASSIVQGAGYEQYF.

Note on this clone: This CDR3 is also generated by other DNA sequences in the sample. The rearrangement uses TRBV30 and TRBJ1-5, with D unresolved. The germline V gene encodes CDR1 GTSNPN and CDR2 SVGIG (reference sequence). CDR3 length equals 13 residues. Trimming shortened V by 1 base and J by 1 base, and 5 bases separated the two germline ends. The CDR3 sequence is CAWSAGSNQPQHF. The CDR3 coding sequence is TGTGCCTGGAGTGCCGGAAGCAATCAGCCCCAGCATTTT.

This rearrangement joins TRBV5-5 to TRBJ1-5; D remains unclear. The germline CDR1 and CDR2 sequences are SGHKS and YYEKEE (reference sequence). With 0 bases removed from V and 11 bases from J, the gap between germline ends came to 9 bases. The CDR3 length is 12 residues. The DNA of the CDR3 is TGTGCCAGCAGCTTGGAGGGTAAGACCCAGCATTTT. It codes for CASSLEGKTQHF.

This clone was found a few times. V usage is TRBV7-6 and J usage is TRBJ2-7; 7 positions agree with TRBD1. CDR1 is SGHVS, CDR2 FNYEAQ, per germline. The J segment lost 5 bases and the V segment lost 2 bases, leaving 9 bases of the junction unmatched. CDR3 length equals 15 residues. DNA of the CDR3: TGTGCCAGCAGCTTATTTCAGACAGGGCCGAACGAGCAGTACTTC. Its protein is CASSLFQTGPNEQYF.

This rearrangement joins TRBV6-5 to TRBJ2-7; TRBD1 agrees at 7 bases. This CDR3 is 15 amino acids long. Germline CDR1 and CDR2: MNHEY and SVGAGI. The V segment lost 2 bases and the J segment 1 base; nucleotides outside the gene matches: 5. The CDR3, as DNA: TGTGCCAGCAGTTACCAGGGGACAGCATCCTACGAGCAGTACTTC. Translating it yields CASSYQGTASYEQYF.

The chain carries TRBV29-1 and TRBJ2-1; D call uncertain. V dropped 6 bases and J dropped 8 bases, with 11 bases sitting between them. CDR3 length: 11 amino acids. CDR1 is SQVTM and CDR2 is ANQGSEA in the germline V gene. This CDR3 reads CSVGSWDEQFF. The CDR3 bases are TGCAGCGTCGGATCTTGGGATGAGCAGTTCTTC.

The rearrangement joins TRBV6-1 to TRBJ2-5, with D possibly TRBD2 on 5 matching bases. Germline lookup yields CDR1 MNHNS and CDR2 SASEGT. Trimming removed 6 bases at V and 2 bases at J, with 10 bases between. The CDR3 is made up of 13 amino acids. DNA for the CDR3: TGTGCCAGCAGCGCCGGGGTACAAGAGACCCAGTACTTC. This codes for CASSAGVQETQYF.

This chain uses TRBV29-1 with TRBJ1-1; tentatively, D is TRBD1 (5 bases). V was clipped by 6 bases and J by 1 base, with 9 bases between them. Germline values: CDR1 SQVTM, CDR2 ANQGSEA. The CDR3 is 12 amino acids. The DNA for the CDR3 is TGCAGCGTCGTGGACAAGAACACTGAAGCTTTCTTT. Translation: CSVVDKNTEAFF.

On this clone itself: The junction departs from germline at one end; a sequencing error may be responsible. CDR3 sequence: CTSSIGQGHYEQYF. CDR3 nucleotide sequence: TGTACCAGCAGCATCGGACAGGGGCACTACGAGCAGTACTTC. V usage is TRBV7-3 and J usage is TRBJ2-7, with TRBD1 matching over 9 bases. CDR3 size: 14 residues. Germline V lookup: CDR1 SGHTA, CDR2 FQGTGA.

The chain links TRBV28 to TRBJ2-1, with D possibly being TRBD2 (6 bases). The CDR3 loop spans 15 amino acids. CDR1 MDHEN and CDR2 SYDVKM come from the germline V gene. V was pared by 2 bases and J by 7 bases, with 15 bases between. DNA of the CDR3: TGTGCCAGCAGTTTAGGACTCACGAGCGGGAATGAGCAGTTCTTC. Translating gives CASSLGLTSGNEQFF.

V usage is TRBV27 and J usage is TRBJ2-1; TRBD1 is a possible D gene (6 bases). V lost 3 bases, J lost 6 bases, and 21 bases lay in between. Germline values: CDR1 MNHEY, CDR2 SMNVEV (reference sequence). The length of the CDR3 is 17 residues. DNA for the CDR3: TGTGCCAGCAGTTTGCTTTTTACAGGGTCCCACGGCAATGAGCAGTTCTTC. This sequence encodes CASSLLFTGSHGNEQFF.

V usage is TRBV9 and J usage is TRBJ2-3; 8 positions agree with TRBD2. The V and J ends lost 2 bases and 1 base, in that order; junction bases with no gene match: 3. The CDR3 totals 15 residues. Germline assignment: CDR1 SGDLS and CDR2 YYNGEE. The CDR3 spells CASSVGRGGTDTQYF. The CDR3 region has the DNA TGTGCCAGCAGCGTCGGGCGGGGGGGCACAGATACGCAGTATTTT. The variable domain in full, completed from reference TRBV9 and TRBJ2-3, reads DSGVTQTPKHLITATGQRVTLRCSPRSGDLSVYWYQQSLDQGLQFLIQYYNGEERAKGNILERFSAQQFPDLHSELNLSSLELGDSALYFCASSVGRGGTDTQYFGPGTRLTVL.

The rearrangement uses TRBV19 and TRBJ2-7, with D possibly being TRBD2 (5 bases). The CDR3 contains 14 residues. Between the trimmed V and J ends, which lost 4 bases and 5 bases, there was a span of 15 bases. The germline CDR1 and CDR2 sequences are LNHDA and SQIVND (reference sequence). The CDR3 bases are TGTGCCAGTAGTAGGCGGGTCTTGTCCGACGAGCAGTACTTC. It translates to CASSRRVLSDEQYF.

The chain combines TRBV6-1 with TRBJ1-4; 8 bases agree with TRBD1. The CDR3 totals 14 residues. Germline assignment: CDR1 MNHNS and CDR2 SASEGT. V was pared by 7 bases and J by 3 bases, with 4 bases of the junction left unmatched. The CDR3 here is CASTGGLSNEKLFF. The CDR3 DNA is TGTGCCAGCACAGGGGGCCTGTCTAATGAAAAACTGTTTTTT.

The count of this clone is one. The chain is built from TRBV18 and TRBJ1-3; D might be TRBD1 (5 bases). The germline V gene has CDR1 KGHSH and CDR2 LQKENI. V lost 6 bases to trimming and J lost 1 base, with 16 bases between them. The CDR3 spans 16 residues. The CDR3 reads CASSRMDTESGNTIYF. DNA of the CDR3: TGTGCCAGCTCCCGCATGGACACAGAGTCTGGAAACACCATATATTTT. Filled out from reference TRBV18 and TRBJ1-3, the complete variable domain reads NAGVMQNPRHLVRRRGQEARLRCSPMKGHSHVYWYRQLPEEGLKFMVYLQKENIIDESGMPKERFSAEFPKEGPSILRIQQVVRGDSAAYFCASSRMDTESGNTIYFGEGSWLTVV.

The chain carries TRBV30 and TRBJ1-1, with D maybe TRBD1 (6 bases). The CDR3 spans 14 residues. The germline CDR1 and CDR2 sequences are GTSNPN and SVGIG (reference sequence). The germline V and J ends were trimmed by 3 bases and 5 bases, with 16 bases remaining between them. CDR3 nucleotide sequence: TGTGCCTGGAGGAACAACAGGGTAGGAACTGAAGCTTTCTTT. Translation gives CAWRNNRVGTEAFF.

This chain joins TRBV14 and TRBJ2-1; TRBD2 aligns across 11 bases. V gave up 5 bases and J gave up 0 bases; unmatched junction bases: 15. Germline V lookup: CDR1 SGHDN, CDR2 FVKESK. The CDR3 totals 20 residues. The chain's CDR3 is CASSFRPGLADHSSYNEQFF. For the CDR3, the DNA is TGTGCCAGCAGCTTTCGGCCGGGACTAGCGGACCATAGCTCCTACAATGAGCAGTTCTTC. The full variable domain, in which reference TRBV14 and TRBJ2-1 provide the parts outside the CDR3, is EAGVTQFPSHSVIEKGQTVTLRCDPISGHDNLYWYRRVMGKEIKFLLHFVKESKQDESGMPNNRFLAERTGGTYSTLKVQPAELEDSGVYFCASSFRPGLADHSSYNEQFFGPGTRLTVL.

A word on this clone: Other DNA sequences of this sample code for an identical CDR3. The V and J genes are TRBV28 and TRBJ1-2; 7 nucleotides match TRBD1. Germline V gene lookup returns CDR1 MDHEN and CDR2 SYDVKM. V dropped 8 bases and J dropped 6; count of bases not matched to a gene: 12. The CDR3 is made up of 14 amino acids. In nucleotides, the CDR3 is TGTGCCAGCGCTCCTGGAGACAGGGCGAATGGCTACACCTTC. Protein sequence: CASAPGDRANGYTF.

The chain employs TRBV27 and TRBJ1-1; D not certain. The germline V and J ends were trimmed by 6 bases and 6 bases, with 8 bases remaining between them. The CDR3 runs to 11 residues. CDR1 and CDR2 (germline): MNHEY, SMNVEV (reference sequence). DNA for the CDR3: TGTGCCAGCAGCCATGGCCCTGAAGCTTTCTTT. This sequence encodes CASSHGPEAFF.

This clone was seen just once. The chain's CDR3 is CASTRGGRGNQPQHF. The CDR3 region has the DNA TGTGCCAGTACTCGGGGTGGGCGCGGCAATCAGCCCCAGCATTTT. The rearrangement joins TRBV19 to TRBJ1-5; D gene ambiguous. The CDR3 is 15 amino acids. The germline gives CDR1 LNHDA, CDR2 SQIVND (reference sequence). Trimming removed 7 bases at V and 2 bases at J, with 15 bases between. Filled out from reference TRBV19 and TRBJ1-5, the complete variable domain reads DGGITQSPKYLFRKEGQNVTLSCEQNLNHDAMYWYRQDPGQGLRLIYYSQIVNDFQKGDIAEGYSVSREKKESFPLTVTSAQKNPTAFYLCASTRGGRGNQPQHFGDGTRLSIL.

The gene calls are TRBV7-2 and TRBJ2-1; TRBD2 matches 9 bases. This CDR3 is 15 amino acids long. With 1 base clipped from V and 5 bases from J, the junction kept 3 bases outside the gene matches. Germline V gene sequence: CDR1 SGHTA, CDR2 FQGNSA. The CDR3 DNA reads TGTGCCAGCAGCTTAGGTAGCGGGAGTAACAATGAGCAGTTCTTC. Protein product: CASSLGSGSNNEQFF.

V is TRBV7-3 and J is TRBJ2-3; D gene unclear. Trimming cost V 4 bases and J 0 bases, with 8 bases left between them. There are 14 residues in the CDR3. The germline V gene has CDR1 SGHTA and CDR2 FQGTGA. For the CDR3, the DNA is TGTGCCAGCAGCTCCTTTACTAGCACAGATACGCAGTATTTT. Protein sequence: CASSSFTSTDTQYF.

This chain links TRBV19 with TRBJ2-3; 9 nucleotides agree with TRBD2. The CDR3 runs to 14 residues. Germline V gene sequence: CDR1 LNHDA, CDR2 SQIVND (reference sequence). Trimming took 6 bases from V and 1 from J; bases not matched to a gene: 2. The chain's CDR3 is CASRASGGTDTQYF. For the CDR3, the DNA is TGTGCCAGTAGGGCTAGCGGGGGCACAGATACGCAGTATTTT. The full variable domain, completed using reference TRBV19 and TRBJ2-3, is DGGITQSPKYLFRKEGQNVTLSCEQNLNHDAMYWYRQDPGQGLRLIYYSQIVNDFQKGDIAEGYSVSREKKESFPLTVTSAQKNPTAFYLCASRASGGTDTQYFGPGTRLTVL.

This chain uses TRBV7-9 with TRBJ2-5; no firm D call. CDR1 is SEHNR and CDR2 is FQNEAQ in the germline V gene (reference sequence). The CDR3 length is 15 residues. Trimming left V 7 bases short and J 1 base short, with 16 bases between. CDR3 residues: CASNSRRGSQETQYF. Written as DNA, the CDR3 is TGTGCCAGCAACTCGCGGCGAGGCAGCCAAGAGACCCAGTACTTC.

The rearrangement joins TRBV19 to TRBJ2-1, with TRBD1 matching 8 bases. The trim removed 3 bases at V and 8 bases at J, leaving 6 bases unmatched. This CDR3 contains 14 residues. The germline V gene has CDR1 LNHDA and CDR2 SQIVND (reference sequence). The CDR3 sequence is CASSMPGRGHEQFF. The CDR3 DNA reads as TGTGCCAGTAGTATGCCCGGCAGGGGGCATGAGCAGTTCTTC.